This T cell receptor (beta chain) was recovered during a study of blood T cell repertoires in COVID-19. Study background: T cells, B-cell-depleted T cells, or PBMCs provided the cDNA or gDNA that served as material.

In the source study's methods: Amplification from reference gene primers served as the basis for estimated nucleated cell counts. Assay: immunoSEQ multiplex PCR; the TCRdb copy retains only in-frame clones and omits some. The DNA gave D and trimming, while V, J and clone size come from that table. The data contain 350,000 to 400,000 clones, roughly 90% of them singletons. All enrollees were roughly 18 to 100 years old and from about two dozen US areas. Assignment of participants to cohorts was predicated upon participant-reported clinical history. This TCR was recovered from a woman between 35 and 50 years old who had been exposed to COVID-19. Sequencing input: PBMCs or T cells enriched from blood (not recorded which).

The CDR3 nucleotides are TGTGCCAGCAGGGGACAGGGGGCCGCGAGTGAAGCTTTCTTT. As protein: CASRGQGAASEAFF. This rearrangement joins TRBV2 to TRBJ1-1; 12 bases map to TRBD1. The CDR3 has 14 amino acids. Germline CDR1 and CDR2: SNHLY and FYNNEI. The V gene end was trimmed by 6 bases and the J gene end by 7 bases; junction bases not matched to a gene: 6.